This T cell receptor (beta chain) was identified in a study of blood T cell repertoires in COVID-19. Study-wide context: PBMCs, B-cell-depleted T cells, or T cells provided the cDNA or gDNA that made up the material.

The CDR3 has 14 residues. V gave up 3 bases and J gave up 1 base, with 7 bases separating them. Germline loops: CDR1 LNHDA, CDR2 SQIVND (reference sequence). In the authors' workflow: How many nucleated cells were present was estimated from reference gene primer amplification. Generated by immunoSEQ multiplex PCR, the TCRdb table keeps only in-frame clones and is missing some. D and trimming come from the DNA, and the V and J calls and clone size come from that table. This table has around 230,000 clones, about four fifths appearing once. This TCR was recovered from a woman older than 75 with acute or convalescent COVID-19. The sequencing input was peripheral blood. The rearrangement uses TRBV19 and TRBJ1-5; possible D gene TRBD1, 6 bases. The CDR3 DNA sequence: TGTGCCAGTAGTATCGGGACAAGCAATCAGCCCCAGCATTTT. This encodes CASSIGTSNQPQHF.